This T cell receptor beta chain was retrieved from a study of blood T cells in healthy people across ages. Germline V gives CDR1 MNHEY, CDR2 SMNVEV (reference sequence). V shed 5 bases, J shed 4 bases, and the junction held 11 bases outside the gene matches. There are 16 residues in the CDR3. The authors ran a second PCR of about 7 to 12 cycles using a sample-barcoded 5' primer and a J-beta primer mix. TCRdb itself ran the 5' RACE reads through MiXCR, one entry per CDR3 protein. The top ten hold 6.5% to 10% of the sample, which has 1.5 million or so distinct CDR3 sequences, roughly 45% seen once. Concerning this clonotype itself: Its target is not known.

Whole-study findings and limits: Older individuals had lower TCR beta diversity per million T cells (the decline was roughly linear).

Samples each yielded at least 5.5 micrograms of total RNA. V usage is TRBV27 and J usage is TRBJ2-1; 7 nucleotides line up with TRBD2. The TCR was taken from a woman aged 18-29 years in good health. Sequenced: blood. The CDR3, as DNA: TGTGCCAGCAGTGCCACACGGGAGGTGGAATACAATGAGCAGTTCTTC. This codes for CASSATREVEYNEQFF.